These T cell receptor beta chains were read from a single sample in a study of shared clonotypes between healthy human individuals. Here immunoSEQ multiplex PCR was the method, and the copy in TCRdb shows in-frame clones only, minus some. The sample lists around 100,000 clones; less than 80% were seen once. Sample: memory CD8+ T cells sorted from blood. These receptors all come from a man in his thirties or forties in good health. The CDR3 runs from the conserved cysteine through the conserved F or W. Clone size is given for some rows only: seen once, a few or many times, or a class if the clone is expanded.

clone_size: .; j_call: TRBJ2-4; cdr3_length: 15; v_call: TRBV6-1; cdr3_aa: CASSERGQIKNIQYF
clone_size: .; j_call: TRBJ1-1; cdr3_length: 16; v_call: TRBV28; cdr3_aa: CASSLRDRGMNTEAFF
clone_size: .; j_call: TRBJ2-7; cdr3_length: 10; v_call: TRBV11-2; cdr3_aa: CASGHNEQYF
clone_size: .; j_call: TRBJ1-2; cdr3_length: 11; v_call: TRBV19; cdr3_aa: CASAINYGYTF
clone_size: many; j_call: TRBJ2-7; cdr3_length: 19; v_call: TRBV7-9; cdr3_aa: CASSLIVGSGRDRRYEQYF
clone_size: .; j_call: TRBJ2-7; cdr3_length: 14; v_call: TRBV11-2; cdr3_aa: CASSSSDTSYEQYF
clone_size: .; j_call: TRBJ1-5; cdr3_length: 15; v_call: TRBV4-3; cdr3_aa: CASSQVAGSNQPQHF
clone_size: .; j_call: TRBJ2-7; cdr3_length: 15; v_call: TRBV16; cdr3_aa: CASSQSGTSFPEQYF
clone_size: .; j_call: TRBJ2-5; cdr3_length: 14; v_call: TRBV5-1; cdr3_aa: CASSRGRGEETQYF
clone_size: .; j_call: TRBJ2-5; cdr3_length: 12; v_call: TRBV29-1; cdr3_aa: CSVASPSETQYF
clone_size: .; j_call: TRBJ2-1; cdr3_length: 14; v_call: TRBV2; cdr3_aa: CASTKGQGTNEQFF
clone_size: once; j_call: TRBJ2-5; cdr3_length: 13; v_call: TRBV2; cdr3_aa: CATRDSGQETQYF
clone_size: many; j_call: TRBJ2-7; cdr3_length: 15; v_call: TRBV6-1; cdr3_aa: CASSEELAGAYEQYF
clone_size: once; j_call: TRBJ2-7; cdr3_length: 16; v_call: TRBV1; cdr3_aa: CTSSQDRATPTYEQYF
clone_size: .; j_call: TRBJ2-1; cdr3_length: 18; v_call: TRBV25-1; cdr3_aa: CASSETSGRGSSYNEQFF
clone_size: .; j_call: TRBJ2-7; cdr3_length: 13; v_call: TRBV28; cdr3_aa: CASSLAMTYEQYF
clone_size: .; j_call: TRBJ2-7; cdr3_length: 14; v_call: TRBV30; cdr3_aa: CAWSKKGLGYEQYF
clone_size: .; j_call: TRBJ2-1; cdr3_length: 15; v_call: TRBV9; cdr3_aa: CASSVSGGSYNEQFF
clone_size: .; j_call: TRBJ1-4; cdr3_length: 16; v_call: TRBV9; cdr3_aa: CASSATGGAGQEKLFF
clone_size: .; j_call: TRBJ2-3; cdr3_length: 16; v_call: TRBV11-2; cdr3_aa: CASSLGLAGSTDTQYF
clone_size: .; j_call: TRBJ1-3; cdr3_length: 15; v_call: TRBV4-3; cdr3_aa: CASSQTHRSGNTIYF
clone_size: once; j_call: TRBJ2-1; cdr3_length: 16; v_call: TRBV27; cdr3_aa: CASSSYWTSGLDEQFF